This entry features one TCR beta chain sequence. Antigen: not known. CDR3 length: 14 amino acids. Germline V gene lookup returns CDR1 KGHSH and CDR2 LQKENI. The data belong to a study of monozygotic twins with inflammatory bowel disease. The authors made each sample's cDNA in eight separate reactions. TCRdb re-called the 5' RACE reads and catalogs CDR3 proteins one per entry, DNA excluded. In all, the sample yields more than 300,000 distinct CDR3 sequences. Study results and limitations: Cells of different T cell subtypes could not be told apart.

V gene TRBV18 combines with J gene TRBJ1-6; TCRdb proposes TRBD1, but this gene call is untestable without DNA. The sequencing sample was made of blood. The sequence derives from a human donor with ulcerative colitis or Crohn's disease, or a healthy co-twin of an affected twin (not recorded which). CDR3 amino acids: CASSPIGDGSPLHF.